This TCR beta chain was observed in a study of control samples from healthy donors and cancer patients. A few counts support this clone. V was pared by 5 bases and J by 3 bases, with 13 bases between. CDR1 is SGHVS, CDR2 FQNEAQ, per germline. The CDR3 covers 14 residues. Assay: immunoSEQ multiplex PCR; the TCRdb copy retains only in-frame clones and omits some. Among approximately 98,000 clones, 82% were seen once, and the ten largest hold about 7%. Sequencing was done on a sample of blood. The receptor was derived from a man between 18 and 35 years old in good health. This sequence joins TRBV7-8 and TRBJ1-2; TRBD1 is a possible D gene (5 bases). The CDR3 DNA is TGTGCCAGCAGCCGAGGGCCCAGGGACTATGGCTACACCTTC. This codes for CASSRGPRDYGYTF.